Described below is a single T cell receptor beta chain sequence and its context. Trimming stripped 7 bases from V and 3 bases from J, with 15 bases between. CDR3 length equals 14 residues. Germline V gives CDR1 MNHEY, CDR2 SMNVEV (reference sequence). The data belong to a study of blood T cell repertoires in COVID-19. The wider study: The cDNA or gDNA used as material had been derived from T cells, B-cell-depleted T cells, or PBMCs.

How the authors handled the data: It was from reference gene primer amplification that nucleated cell counts were estimated. Libraries were prepared by immunoSEQ multiplex PCR; TCRdb keeps only in-frame clonotypes and omits some of them. For V, J and clone size, that table is used; D and trimming come from the DNA. The sample records 53,000 or so clones, 75% to 80% being singletons. This clonotype was obtained from a man aged 70-80 years with active or convalescent COVID-19. Material: peripheral blood. This chain links TRBV27 with TRBJ1-1; maybe TRBD1 (5 bases). CDR3 amino acids: CASTSFGGYTEAFF. The CDR3 nucleotides are TGTGCCAGCACCAGTTTCGGGGGTTACACTGAAGCTTTCTTT.